This TCR beta chain was observed in a study of blood T cell repertoires in COVID-19. About the study: T cells, B-cell-depleted T cells, or PBMCs provided the cDNA or gDNA that served as material.

Source study methods: Amplifying reference gene primers gave estimates of nucleated cell counts. Profiling relied on immunoSEQ multiplex PCR, and the TCRdb table lists in-frame clones only, not all of them. From that table come the V and J calls and clone size; the DNA was used to work out D and trimming. The profile shows roughly 160,000 clones, roughly 80% of them singletons. Looked up from germline, CDR1 is MNHEY and CDR2 is SVGAGI. This CDR3 has 13 amino acids. V lost 8 bases to trimming and J lost 5 bases; unmatched junction nucleotides: 6. This receptor was taken from a woman older than 75 with COVID-19, enrolled during active disease. The sequenced sample was peripheral blood. The chain carries TRBV6-5 and TRBJ1-2; 9 nucleotides agree with TRBD1. The chain's CDR3 is CASRHGQGYGYTF. CDR3 nucleotide sequence: TGTGCCAGCCGCCATGGACAGGGGTATGGCTACACCTTC.